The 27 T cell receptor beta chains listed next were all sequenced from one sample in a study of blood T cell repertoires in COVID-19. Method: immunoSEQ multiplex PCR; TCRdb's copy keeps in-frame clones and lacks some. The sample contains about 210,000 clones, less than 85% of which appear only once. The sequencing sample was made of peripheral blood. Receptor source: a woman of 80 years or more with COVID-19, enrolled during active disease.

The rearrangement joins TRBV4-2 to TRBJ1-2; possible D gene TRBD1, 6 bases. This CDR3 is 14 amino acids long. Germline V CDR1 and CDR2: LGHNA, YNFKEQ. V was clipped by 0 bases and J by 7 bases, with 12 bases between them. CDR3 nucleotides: TGTGCCAGCAGCCAAGAGAAAGAACAGGGTGGCTACACCTTC. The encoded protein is CASSQEKEQGGYTF.

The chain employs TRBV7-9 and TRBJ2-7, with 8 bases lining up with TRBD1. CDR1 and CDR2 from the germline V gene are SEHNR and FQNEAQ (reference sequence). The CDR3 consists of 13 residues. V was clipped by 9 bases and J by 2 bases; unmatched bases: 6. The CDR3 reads CARGKDRAYEQYF. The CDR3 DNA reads TGTGCCAGAGGGAAGGACAGGGCCTACGAGCAGTACTTC.

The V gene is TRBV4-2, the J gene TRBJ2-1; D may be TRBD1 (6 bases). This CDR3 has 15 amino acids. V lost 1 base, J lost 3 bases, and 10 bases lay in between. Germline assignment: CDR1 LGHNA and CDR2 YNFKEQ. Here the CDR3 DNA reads TGTGCCAGCAGCCAAGTCGGGGACAACTACAATGAGCAGTTCTTC. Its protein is CASSQVGDNYNEQFF.

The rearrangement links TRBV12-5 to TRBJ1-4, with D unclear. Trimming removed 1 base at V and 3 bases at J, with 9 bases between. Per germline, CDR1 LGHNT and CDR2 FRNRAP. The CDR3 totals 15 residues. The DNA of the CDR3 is TGTGCTAGTGGTTTGGGGTTGCAGGCTAATGAAAAACTGTTTTTT. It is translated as CASGLGLQANEKLFF.

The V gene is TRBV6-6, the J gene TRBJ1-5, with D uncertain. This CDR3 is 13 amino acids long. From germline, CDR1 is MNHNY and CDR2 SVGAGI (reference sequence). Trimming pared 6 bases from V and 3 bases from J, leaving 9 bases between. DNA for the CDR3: TGTGCCAGCAGACAGACCTACAATCAGCCCCAGCATTTT. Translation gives CASRQTYNQPQHF.

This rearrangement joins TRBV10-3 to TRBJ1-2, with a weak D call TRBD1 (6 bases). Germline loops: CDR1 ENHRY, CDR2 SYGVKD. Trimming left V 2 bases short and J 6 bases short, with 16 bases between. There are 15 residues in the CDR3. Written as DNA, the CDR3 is TGTGCCATCAGTGAGCCGGGAACAGGGATCAATGGCTACACCTTC. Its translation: CAISEPGTGINGYTF.

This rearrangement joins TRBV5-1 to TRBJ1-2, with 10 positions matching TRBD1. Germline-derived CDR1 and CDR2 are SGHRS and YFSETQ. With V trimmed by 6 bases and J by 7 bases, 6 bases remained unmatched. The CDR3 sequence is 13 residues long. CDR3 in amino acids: CASTWDRGAGYTF. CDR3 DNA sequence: TGCGCCAGCACCTGGGACAGGGGCGCTGGCTACACCTTC.

The CDR3: CASSYTGTGGTGELFF. The CDR3 DNA is TGTGCCAGCAGTTACACCGGGACAGGCGGAACCGGGGAGCTGTTTTTT. V gene TRBV6-6 combines with J gene TRBJ2-2; 8 positions match TRBD1. Germline trimming cut 2 bases from V and 5 bases from J; bases unmatched to any gene: 7. CDR3 length equals 16 residues. Looked up from germline, CDR1 is MNHNY and CDR2 is SVGAGI (reference sequence).

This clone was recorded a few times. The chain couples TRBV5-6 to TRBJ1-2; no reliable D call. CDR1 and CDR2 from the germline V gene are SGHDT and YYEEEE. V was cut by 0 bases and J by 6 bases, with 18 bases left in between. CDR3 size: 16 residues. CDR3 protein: CASSLGGGSRGHGYTF. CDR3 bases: TGTGCCAGCAGCTTGGGTGGAGGGTCAAGAGGCCATGGCTACACCTTC.

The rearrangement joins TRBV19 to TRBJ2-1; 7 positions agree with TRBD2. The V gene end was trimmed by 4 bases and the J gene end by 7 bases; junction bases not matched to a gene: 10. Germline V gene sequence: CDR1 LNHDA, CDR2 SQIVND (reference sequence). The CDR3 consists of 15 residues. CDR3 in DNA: TGTGCCAGTAGTACGGGGGTTGCTAGCGGAAATGAGCAGTTCTTC. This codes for CASSTGVASGNEQFF.

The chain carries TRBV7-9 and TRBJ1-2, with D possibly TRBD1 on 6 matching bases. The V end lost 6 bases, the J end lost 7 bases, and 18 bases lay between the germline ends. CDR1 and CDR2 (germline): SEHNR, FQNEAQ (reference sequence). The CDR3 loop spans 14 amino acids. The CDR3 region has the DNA TGTGCCAGCAGGACCCCGGGGGGGCAGGGTGGCTACACCTTC. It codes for CASRTPGGQGGYTF. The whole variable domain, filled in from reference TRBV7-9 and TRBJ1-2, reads DTGVSQNPRHKITKRGQNVTFRCDPISEHNRLYWYRQTLGQGPEFLTYFQNEAQLEKSRLLSDRFSAERPKGSFSTLEIQRTEQGDSAMYLCASRTPGGQGGYTFGSGTRLTVV.

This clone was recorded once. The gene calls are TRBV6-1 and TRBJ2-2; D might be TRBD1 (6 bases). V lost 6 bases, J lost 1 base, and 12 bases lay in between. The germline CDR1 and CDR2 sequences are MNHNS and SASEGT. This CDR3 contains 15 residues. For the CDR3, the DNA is TGTGCCAGCAGGCCCAGGGGTGAGAACACCGGGGAGCTGTTTTTT. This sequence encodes CASRPRGENTGELFF.

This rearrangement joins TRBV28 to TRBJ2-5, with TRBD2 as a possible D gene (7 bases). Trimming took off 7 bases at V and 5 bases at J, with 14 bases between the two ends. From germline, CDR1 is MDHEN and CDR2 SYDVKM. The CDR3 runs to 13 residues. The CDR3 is CASTQGGGETQYF. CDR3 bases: TGTGCCAGCACCCAGGGAGGGGGTGAGACCCAGTACTTC. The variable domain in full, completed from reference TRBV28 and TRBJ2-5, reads DVKVTQSSRYLVKRTGEKVFLECVQDMDHENMFWYRQDPGLGLRLIYFSYDVKMKEKGDIPEGYSVSREKKERFSLILESASTNQTSMYLCASTQGGGETQYFGPGTRLLVL.

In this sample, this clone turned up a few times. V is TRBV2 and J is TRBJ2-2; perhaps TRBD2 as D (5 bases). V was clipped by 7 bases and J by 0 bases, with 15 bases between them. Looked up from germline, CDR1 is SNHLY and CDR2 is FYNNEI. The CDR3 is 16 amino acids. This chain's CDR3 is CASTSGLTTNTGELFF. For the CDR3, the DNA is TGTGCCAGCACCTCCGGTTTGACTACGAACACCGGGGAGCTGTTTTTT. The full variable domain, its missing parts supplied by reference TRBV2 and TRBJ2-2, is EPEVTQTPSHQVTQMGQEVILRCVPISNHLYFYWYRQILGQKVEFLVSFYNNEISEKSEIFDDQFSVERPDGSNFTLKIRSTKLEDSAMYFCASTSGLTTNTGELFFGEGSRLTVL.

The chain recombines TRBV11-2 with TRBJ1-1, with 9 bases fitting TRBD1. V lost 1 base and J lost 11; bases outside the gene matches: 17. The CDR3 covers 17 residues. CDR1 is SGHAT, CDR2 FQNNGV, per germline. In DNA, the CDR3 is TGTGCCAGCAGCTTAGTGTCGGGGGGACAGGGCGGGACGCGGGCTTTCTTT. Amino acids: CASSLVSGGQGGTRAFF.

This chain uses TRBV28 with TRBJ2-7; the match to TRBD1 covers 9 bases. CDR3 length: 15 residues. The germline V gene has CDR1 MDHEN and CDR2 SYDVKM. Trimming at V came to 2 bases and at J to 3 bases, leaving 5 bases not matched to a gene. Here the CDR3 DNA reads TGTGCCAGCAGTTTAACAGGGGGCCTCAACTACGAGCAGTACTTC. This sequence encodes CASSLTGGLNYEQYF.

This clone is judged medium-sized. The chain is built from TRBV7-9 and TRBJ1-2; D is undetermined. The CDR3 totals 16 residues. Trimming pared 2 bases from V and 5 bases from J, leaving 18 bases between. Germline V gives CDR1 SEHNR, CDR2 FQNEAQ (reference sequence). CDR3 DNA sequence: TGTGCCAGCAGCTTAAGGCTTGACTACAGCCGTTATGGCTACACCTTC. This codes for CASSLRLDYSRYGYTF.

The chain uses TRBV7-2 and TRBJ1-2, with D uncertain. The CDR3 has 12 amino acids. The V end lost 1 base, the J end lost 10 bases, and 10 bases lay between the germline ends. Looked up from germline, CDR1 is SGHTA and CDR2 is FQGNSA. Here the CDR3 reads CASSLDGVLYTF. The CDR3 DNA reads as TGTGCCAGCAGCTTAGATGGAGTCCTCTACACCTTC.

The CDR3, as DNA: TGTGCCAGCAGACCCGGACAGACAACAGCTAACTATGGCTACACCTTC. Translation: CASRPGQTTANYGYTF. The J gene is TRBJ1-2, the V gene TRBV5-4, with D possibly TRBD1 on 6 matching bases. Between the trimmed V and J ends, which lost 5 bases and 0 bases, there was a span of 17 bases. Looked up from germline, CDR1 is SGHNT and CDR2 is YYREEE (reference sequence). The CDR3 runs 16 residues.

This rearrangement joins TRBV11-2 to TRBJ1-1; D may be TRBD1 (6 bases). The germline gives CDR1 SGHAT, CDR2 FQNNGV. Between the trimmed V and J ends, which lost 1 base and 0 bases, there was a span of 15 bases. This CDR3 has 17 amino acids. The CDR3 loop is CASSLASAGAMNTEAFF. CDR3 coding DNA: TGTGCCAGCAGCTTAGCTTCGGCAGGGGCGATGAACACTGAAGCTTTCTTT.

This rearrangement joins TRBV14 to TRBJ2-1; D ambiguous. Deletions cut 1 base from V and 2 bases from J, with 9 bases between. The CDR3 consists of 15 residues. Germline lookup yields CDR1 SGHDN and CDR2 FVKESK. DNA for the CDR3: TGTGCCAGCAGCCAAGTGCTAGTGGCCTACAATGAGCAGTTCTTC. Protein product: CASSQVLVAYNEQFF.

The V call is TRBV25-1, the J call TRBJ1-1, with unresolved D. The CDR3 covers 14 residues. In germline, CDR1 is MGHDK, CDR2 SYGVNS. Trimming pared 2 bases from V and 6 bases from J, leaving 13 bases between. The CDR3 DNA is TGTGCCAGCAGTGAAGGTGGAGGGCGGGCTGAAGCTTTCTTT. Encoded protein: CASSEGGGRAEAFF. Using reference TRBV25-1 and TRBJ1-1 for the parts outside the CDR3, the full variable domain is EADIYQTPRYLVIGTGKKITLECSQTMGHDKMYWYQQDPGMELHLIHYSYGVNSTEKGDLSSESTVSRIRTEHFPLTLESARPSHTSQYLCASSEGGGRAEAFFGQGTRLTVV.

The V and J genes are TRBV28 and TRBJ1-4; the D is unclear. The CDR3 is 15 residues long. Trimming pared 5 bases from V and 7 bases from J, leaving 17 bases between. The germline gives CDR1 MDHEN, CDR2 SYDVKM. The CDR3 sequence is CASSQDPASGEKLFF. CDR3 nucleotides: TGTGCCAGCAGTCAAGACCCCGCCTCAGGTGAAAAACTGTTTTTT.

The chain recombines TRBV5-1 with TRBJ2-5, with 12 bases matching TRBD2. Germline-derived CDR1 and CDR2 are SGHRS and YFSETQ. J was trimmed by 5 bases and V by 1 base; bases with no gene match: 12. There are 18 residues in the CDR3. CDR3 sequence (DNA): TGCGCCAGCAGCTTGAGGCAGACTAGCGGGAGCATGGGGGAGACCCAGTACTTC. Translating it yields CASSLRQTSGSMGETQYF.

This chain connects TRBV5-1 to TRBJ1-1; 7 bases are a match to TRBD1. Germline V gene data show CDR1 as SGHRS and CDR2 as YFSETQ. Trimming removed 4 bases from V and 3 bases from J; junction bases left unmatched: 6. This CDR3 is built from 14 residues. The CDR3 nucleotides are TGCGCCAGCAGCCACGACAGGGCGGACACTGAAGCTTTCTTT. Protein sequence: CASSHDRADTEAFF.

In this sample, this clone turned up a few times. CDR3 in amino acids: CASSGGPATGGSGNTIYF. The CDR3 DNA is TGTGCCAGCTCAGGGGGTCCGGCGACAGGGGGCTCTGGAAACACCATATATTTT. J is TRBJ1-3 and V is TRBV3-1 (or the pseudogene TRBV3-2); 9 bases are shared with TRBD1. Trimming at V came to 8 bases and at J to 0 bases, leaving 14 bases not matched to a gene. The CDR3 consists of 18 residues. Germline V CDR1 and CDR2: LGHDT, YNNKEL (reference sequence).

The CDR3 sequence is CASSFGLVDYNEQFF. The CDR3 DNA sequence: TGCGCCAGCAGCTTCGGGTTGGTAGACTACAATGAGCAGTTCTTC. The chain couples TRBV5-1 to TRBJ2-1, with unresolved D. V gave up 2 bases and J gave up 3 bases, with 12 bases separating them. CDR1 is SGHRS and CDR2 is YFSETQ in the germline V gene. The CDR3 totals 15 residues.